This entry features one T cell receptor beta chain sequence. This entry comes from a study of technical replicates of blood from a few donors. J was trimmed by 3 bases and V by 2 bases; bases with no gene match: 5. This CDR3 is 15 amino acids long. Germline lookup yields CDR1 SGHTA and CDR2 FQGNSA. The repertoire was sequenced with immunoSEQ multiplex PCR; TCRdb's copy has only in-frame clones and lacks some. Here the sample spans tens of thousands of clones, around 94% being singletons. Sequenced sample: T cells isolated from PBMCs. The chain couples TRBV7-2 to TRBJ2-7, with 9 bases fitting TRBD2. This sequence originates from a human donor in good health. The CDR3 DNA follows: TGTGCCAGCAGCTTAATGCCAGCGGGAGGCTACGAGCAGTACTTC. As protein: CASSLMPAGGYEQYF.